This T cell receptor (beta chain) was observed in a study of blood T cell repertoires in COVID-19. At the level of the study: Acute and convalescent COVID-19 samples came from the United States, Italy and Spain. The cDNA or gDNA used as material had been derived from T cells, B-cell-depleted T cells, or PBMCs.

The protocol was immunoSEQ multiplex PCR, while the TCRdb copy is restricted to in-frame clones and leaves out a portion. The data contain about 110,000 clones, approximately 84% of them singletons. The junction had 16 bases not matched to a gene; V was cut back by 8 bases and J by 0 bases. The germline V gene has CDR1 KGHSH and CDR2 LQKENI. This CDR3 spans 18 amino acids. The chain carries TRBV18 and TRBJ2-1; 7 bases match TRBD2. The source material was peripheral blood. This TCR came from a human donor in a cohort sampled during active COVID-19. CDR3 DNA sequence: TGTGCCAGCCCGGGGGAAGGCGGGAGCGGAAGCTCCTACAATGAGCAGTTCTTC. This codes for CASPGEGGSGSSYNEQFF.